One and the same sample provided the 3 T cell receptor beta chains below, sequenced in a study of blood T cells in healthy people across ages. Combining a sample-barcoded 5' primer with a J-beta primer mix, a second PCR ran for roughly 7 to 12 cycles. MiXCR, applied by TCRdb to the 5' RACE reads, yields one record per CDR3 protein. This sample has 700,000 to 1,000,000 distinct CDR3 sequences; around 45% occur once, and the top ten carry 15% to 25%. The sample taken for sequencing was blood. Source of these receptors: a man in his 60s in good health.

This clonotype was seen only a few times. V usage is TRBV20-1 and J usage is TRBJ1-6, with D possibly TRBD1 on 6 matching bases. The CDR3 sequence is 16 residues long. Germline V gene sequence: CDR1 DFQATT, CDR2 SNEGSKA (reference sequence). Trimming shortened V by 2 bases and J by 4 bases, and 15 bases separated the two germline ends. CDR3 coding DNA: TGCAGTGCTAGACCGACGACAGGAATGTATAATTCACCCCTCCACTTT. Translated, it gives CSARPTTGMYNSPLHF.

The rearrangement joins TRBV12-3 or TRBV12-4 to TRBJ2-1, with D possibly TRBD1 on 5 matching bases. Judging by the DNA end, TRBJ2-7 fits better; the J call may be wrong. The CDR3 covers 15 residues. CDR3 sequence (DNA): TGTGCCAGCAGTTTAGGCAGGGTCCCCTACAATGAGCAGTACTTC. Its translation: CASSLGRVPYNEQYF.

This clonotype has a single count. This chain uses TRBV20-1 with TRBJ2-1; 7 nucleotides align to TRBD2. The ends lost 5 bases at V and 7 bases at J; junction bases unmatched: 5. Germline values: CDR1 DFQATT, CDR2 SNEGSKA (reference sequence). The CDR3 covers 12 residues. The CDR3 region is CSAWEGRNEQFF. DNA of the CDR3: TGCAGTGCTTGGGAGGGGCGTAATGAGCAGTTCTTC.